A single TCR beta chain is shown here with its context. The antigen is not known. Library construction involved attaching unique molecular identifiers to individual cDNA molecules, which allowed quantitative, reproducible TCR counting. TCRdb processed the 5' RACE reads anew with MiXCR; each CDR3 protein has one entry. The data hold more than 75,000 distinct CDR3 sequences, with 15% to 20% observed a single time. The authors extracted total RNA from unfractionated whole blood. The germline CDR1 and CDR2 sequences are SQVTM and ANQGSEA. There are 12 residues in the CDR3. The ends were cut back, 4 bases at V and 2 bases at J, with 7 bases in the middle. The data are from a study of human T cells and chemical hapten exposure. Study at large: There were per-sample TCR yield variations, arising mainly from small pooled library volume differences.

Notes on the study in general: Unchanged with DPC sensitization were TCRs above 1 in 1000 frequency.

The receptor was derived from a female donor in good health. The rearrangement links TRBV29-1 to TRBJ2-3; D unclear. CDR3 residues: CSVVRTTDTQYF. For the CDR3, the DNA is TGCAGCGTTGTCCGGACCACAGATACGCAGTATTTT.